What follows is one T cell receptor beta chain and its context. The CDR3 covers 14 residues. The germline CDR1 and CDR2 sequences are SGDLS and YYNGEE. The ends were cut back, 0 bases at V and 1 base at J, with 5 bases in the middle. This entry comes from a study of memory CD4+ T cells and cytomegalovirus serostatus. Profiling relied on immunoSEQ multiplex PCR, and the TCRdb table lists in-frame clones only, not all of them. This table has about 56,000 clones, 82% appearing once. The sort gate was single viable CD3+CD4+CD8-CD45RO+ cells for memory CD4+ T cells. The chain carries TRBV9 and TRBJ1-3; D remains ambiguous. The TCR sequence derives from an adult in good health and CMV-seronegative. Input material: memory CD4+ T cells from blood. The DNA for the CDR3 is TGTGCCAGCAGCGTAGCGAATTCTGGAAACACCATATATTTT. Its protein is CASSVANSGNTIYF. The full variable domain, with the rest looked up from reference TRBV9 and TRBJ1-3, is DSGVTQTPKHLITATGQRVTLRCSPRSGDLSVYWYQQSLDQGLQFLIQYYNGEERAKGNILERFSAQQFPDLHSELNLSSLELGDSALYFCASSVANSGNTIYFGEGSWLTVV.